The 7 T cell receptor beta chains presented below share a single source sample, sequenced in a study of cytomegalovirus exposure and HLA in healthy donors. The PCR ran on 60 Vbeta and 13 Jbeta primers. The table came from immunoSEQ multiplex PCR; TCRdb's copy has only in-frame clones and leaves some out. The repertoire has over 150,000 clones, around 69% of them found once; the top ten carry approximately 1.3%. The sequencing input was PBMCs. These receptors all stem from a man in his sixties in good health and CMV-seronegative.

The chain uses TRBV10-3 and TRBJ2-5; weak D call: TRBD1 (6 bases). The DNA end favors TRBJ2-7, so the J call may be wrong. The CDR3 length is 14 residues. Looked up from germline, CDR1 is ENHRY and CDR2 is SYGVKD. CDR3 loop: CAISEYRVSYEQYF. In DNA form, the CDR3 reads TGTGCCATCAGTGAATACAGGGTCTCCTACGAGCAGTACTTC.

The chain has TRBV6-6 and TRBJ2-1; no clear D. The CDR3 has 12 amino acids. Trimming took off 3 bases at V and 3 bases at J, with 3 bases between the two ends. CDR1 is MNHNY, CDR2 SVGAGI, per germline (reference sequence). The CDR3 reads CASSYLYNEQFF. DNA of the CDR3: TGTGCCAGCAGTTATCTCTACAATGAGCAGTTCTTC.

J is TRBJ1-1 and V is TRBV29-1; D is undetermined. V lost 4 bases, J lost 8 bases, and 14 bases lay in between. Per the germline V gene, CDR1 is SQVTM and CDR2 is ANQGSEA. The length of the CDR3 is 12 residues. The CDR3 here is CSVVPDGNEAFF. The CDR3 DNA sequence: TGCAGCGTTGTCCCGGACGGGAACGAAGCTTTCTTT.

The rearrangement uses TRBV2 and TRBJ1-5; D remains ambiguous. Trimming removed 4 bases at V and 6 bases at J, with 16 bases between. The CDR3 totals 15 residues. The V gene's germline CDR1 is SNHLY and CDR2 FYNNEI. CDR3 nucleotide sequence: TGTGCCAGCAGTGGTCTCCTTTCCGAGAGTCAGCCCCAGCATTTT. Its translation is CASSGLLSESQPQHF.

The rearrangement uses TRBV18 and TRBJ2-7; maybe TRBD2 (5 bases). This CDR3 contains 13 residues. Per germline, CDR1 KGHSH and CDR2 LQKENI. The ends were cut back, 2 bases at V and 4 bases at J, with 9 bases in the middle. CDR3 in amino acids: CASSPASGYEQYF. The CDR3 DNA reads TGTGCCAGCTCACCAGCGAGCGGATACGAGCAGTACTTC.

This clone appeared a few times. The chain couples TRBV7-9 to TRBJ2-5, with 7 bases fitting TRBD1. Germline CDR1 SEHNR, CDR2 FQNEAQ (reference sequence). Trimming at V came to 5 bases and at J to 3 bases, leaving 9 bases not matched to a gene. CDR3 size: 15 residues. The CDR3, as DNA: TGTGCCAGCAGCGCCCGGACAGGTTTAAAAGAGACCCAGTACTTC. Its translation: CASSARTGLKETQYF.

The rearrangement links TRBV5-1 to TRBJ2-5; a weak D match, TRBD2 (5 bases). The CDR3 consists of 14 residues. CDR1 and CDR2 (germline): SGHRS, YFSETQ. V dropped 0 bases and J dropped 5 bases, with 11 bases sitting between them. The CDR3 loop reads CASSLGTQGETQYF. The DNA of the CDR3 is TGCGCCAGCAGCTTGGGGACTCAAGGGGAGACCCAGTACTTC. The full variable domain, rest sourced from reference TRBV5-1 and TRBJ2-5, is KAGVTQTPRYLIKTRGQQVTLSCSPISGHRSVSWYQQTPGQGLQFLFEYFSETQRNKGNFPGRFSGRQFSNSRSEMNVSTLELGDSALYLCASSLGTQGETQYFGPGTRLLVL.